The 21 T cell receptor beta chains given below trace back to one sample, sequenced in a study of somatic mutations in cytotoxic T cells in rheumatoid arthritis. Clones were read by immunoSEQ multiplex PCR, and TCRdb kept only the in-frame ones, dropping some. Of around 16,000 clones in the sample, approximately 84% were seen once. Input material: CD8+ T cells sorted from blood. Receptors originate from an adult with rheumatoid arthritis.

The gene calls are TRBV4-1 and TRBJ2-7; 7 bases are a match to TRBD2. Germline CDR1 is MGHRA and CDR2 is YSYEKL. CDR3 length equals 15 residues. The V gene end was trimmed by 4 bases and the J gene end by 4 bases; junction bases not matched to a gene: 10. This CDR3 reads CASSPPEREAYEQYF. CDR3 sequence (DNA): TGCGCCAGCAGCCCACCAGAGCGGGAAGCGTACGAGCAGTACTTC.

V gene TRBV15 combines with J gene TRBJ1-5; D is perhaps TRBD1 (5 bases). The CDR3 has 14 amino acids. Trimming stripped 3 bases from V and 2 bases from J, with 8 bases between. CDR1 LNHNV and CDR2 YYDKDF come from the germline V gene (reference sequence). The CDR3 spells CATSRGQGNQPQHF. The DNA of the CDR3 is TGTGCCACCAGCAGGGGGCAGGGCAATCAGCCCCAGCATTTT.

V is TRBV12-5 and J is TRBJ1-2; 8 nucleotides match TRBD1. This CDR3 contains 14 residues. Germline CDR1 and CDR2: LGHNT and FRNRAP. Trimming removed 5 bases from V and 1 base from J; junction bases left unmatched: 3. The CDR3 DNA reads TGTGCTAGTGGTCCGACAGGGGTTAACTATGGCTACACCTTC. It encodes CASGPTGVNYGYTF.

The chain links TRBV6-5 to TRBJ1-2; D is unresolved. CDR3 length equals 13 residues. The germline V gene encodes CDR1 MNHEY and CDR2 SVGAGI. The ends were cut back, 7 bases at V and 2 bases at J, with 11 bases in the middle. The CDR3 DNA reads TGTGCCAGCACCCTAGGAGGGAACTATGGCTACACCTTC. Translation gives CASTLGGNYGYTF.

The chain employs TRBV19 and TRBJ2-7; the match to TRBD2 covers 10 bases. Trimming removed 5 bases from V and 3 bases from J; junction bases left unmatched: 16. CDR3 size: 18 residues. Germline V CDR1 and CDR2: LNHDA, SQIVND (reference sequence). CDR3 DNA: TGTGCCAGTAGTGGGAGGGGTCTAGCGGGGGCTTCCGACTACGAGCAGTACTTC. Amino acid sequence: CASSGRGLAGASDYEQYF.

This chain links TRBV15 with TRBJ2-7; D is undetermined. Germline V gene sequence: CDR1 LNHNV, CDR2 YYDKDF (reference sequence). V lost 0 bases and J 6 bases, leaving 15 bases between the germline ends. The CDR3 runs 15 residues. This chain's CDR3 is CATSRDLGTFLEQYF. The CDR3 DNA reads TGTGCCACCAGCAGAGATCTAGGAACTTTCCTCGAGCAGTACTTC. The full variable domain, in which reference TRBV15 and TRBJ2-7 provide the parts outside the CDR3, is DAMVIQNPRYQVTQFGKPVTLSCSQTLNHNVMYWYQQKSSQAPKLLFHYYDKDFNNEADTPDNFQSRRPNTSFCFLDIRSPGLGDTAMYLCATSRDLGTFLEQYFGPGTRLTVT.

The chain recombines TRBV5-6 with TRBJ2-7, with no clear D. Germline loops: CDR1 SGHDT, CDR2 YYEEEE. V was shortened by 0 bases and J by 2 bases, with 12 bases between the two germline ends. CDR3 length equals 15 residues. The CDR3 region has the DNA TGTGCCAGCAGCTTGGCAGACCAGCCACCCTACGAGCAGTACTTC. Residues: CASSLADQPPYEQYF.

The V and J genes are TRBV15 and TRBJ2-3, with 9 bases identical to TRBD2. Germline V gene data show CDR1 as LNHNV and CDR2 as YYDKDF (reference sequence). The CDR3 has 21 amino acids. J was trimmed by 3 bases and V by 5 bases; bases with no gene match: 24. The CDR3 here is CATSPKSSGETPPFETDTQYF. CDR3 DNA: TGTGCCACCAGCCCGAAATCTAGCGGGGAGACCCCACCTTTTGAGACAGATACGCAGTATTTT.

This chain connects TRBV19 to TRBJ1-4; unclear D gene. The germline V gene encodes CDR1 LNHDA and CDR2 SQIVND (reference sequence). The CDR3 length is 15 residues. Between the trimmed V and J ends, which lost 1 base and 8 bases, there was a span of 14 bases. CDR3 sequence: CASSIVPRVTEKLFF. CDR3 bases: TGTGCCAGTAGTATAGTCCCCCGGGTTACGGAAAAACTGTTTTTT.

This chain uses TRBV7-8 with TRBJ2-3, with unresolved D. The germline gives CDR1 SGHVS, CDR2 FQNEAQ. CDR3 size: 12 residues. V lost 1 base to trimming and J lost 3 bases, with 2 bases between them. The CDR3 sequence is CASSLGTDTQYF. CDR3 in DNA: TGTGCCAGCAGCTTAGGGACAGATACGCAGTATTTT.

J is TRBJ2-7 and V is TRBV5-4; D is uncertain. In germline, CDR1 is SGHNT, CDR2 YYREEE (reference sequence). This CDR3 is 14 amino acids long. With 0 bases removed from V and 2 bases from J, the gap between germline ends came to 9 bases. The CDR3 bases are TGTGCCAGCAGCTTGGTCGGCTCCACCTACGAGCAGTACTTC. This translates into CASSLVGSTYEQYF.

The chain's CDR3 is CASSREPDRGNTEAFF. The DNA of the CDR3 is TGTGCCAGCAGCCGAGAACCAGACAGGGGCAATACTGAAGCTTTCTTT. The chain joins TRBV7-6 to TRBJ1-1; TRBD1 aligns across 8 bases. Germline CDR1 is SGHVS and CDR2 is FNYEAQ. V lost 5 bases, J lost 5 bases, and 13 bases stayed unmatched. The CDR3 contains 16 residues.

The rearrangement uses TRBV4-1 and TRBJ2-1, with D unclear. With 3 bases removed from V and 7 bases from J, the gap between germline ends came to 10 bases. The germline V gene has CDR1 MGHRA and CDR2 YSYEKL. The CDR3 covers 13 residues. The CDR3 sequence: CASSHLGVNEQFF. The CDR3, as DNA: TGCGCCAGCAGCCACCTAGGAGTAAATGAGCAGTTCTTC.

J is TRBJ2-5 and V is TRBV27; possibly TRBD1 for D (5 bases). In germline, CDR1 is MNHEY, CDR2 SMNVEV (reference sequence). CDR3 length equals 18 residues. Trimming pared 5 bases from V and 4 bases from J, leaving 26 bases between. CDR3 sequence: CASSPVTVNVGQGETQYF. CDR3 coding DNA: TGTGCCAGCAGTCCAGTAACCGTTAACGTCGGCCAGGGAGAGACCCAGTACTTC.

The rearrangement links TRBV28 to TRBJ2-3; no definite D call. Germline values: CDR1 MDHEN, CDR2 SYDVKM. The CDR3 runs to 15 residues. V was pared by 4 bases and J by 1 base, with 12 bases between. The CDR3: CASSSLRVGTDTQYF. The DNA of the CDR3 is TGTGCCAGCAGTTCCCTCAGAGTAGGCACAGATACGCAGTATTTT.

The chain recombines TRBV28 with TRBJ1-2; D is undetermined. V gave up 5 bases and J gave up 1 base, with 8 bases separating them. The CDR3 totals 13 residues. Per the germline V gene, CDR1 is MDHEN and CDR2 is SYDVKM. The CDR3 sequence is CASSLSYNYGYTF. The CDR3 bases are TGTGCCAGCAGTCTATCTTATAACTATGGCTACACCTTC.

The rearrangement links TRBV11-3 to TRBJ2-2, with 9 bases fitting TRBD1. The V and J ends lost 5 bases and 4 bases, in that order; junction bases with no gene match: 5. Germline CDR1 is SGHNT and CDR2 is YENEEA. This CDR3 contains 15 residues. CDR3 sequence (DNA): TGTGCCAGCAGCCTTCGACAGGGGGGCACCGGGGAGCTGTTTTTT. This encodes CASSLRQGGTGELFF.

The CDR3 reads CASSARDRGLLGYTF. CDR3 sequence (DNA): TGTGCCAGCAGCGCCAGGGACAGGGGTCTATTAGGCTACACCTTC. The chain couples TRBV9 to TRBJ1-2; 10 nucleotides align to TRBD1. The germline V gene encodes CDR1 SGDLS and CDR2 YYNGEE. The CDR3 length is 15 residues. With V trimmed by 3 bases and J by 8 bases, 10 bases remained unmatched. Variable domain in full (rest from reference TRBV9 and TRBJ1-2): DSGVTQTPKHLITATGQRVTLRCSPRSGDLSVYWYQQSLDQGLQFLIQYYNGEERAKGNILERFSAQQFPDLHSELNLSSLELGDSALYFCASSARDRGLLGYTFGSGTRLTVV.

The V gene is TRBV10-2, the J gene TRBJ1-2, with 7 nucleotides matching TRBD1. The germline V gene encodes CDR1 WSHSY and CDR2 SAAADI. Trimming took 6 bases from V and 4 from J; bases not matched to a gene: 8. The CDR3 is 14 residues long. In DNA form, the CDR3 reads TGCGCCAGCAGCGACAGGGCCCTTTTCTATGGCTACACCTTC. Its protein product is CASSDRALFYGYTF.

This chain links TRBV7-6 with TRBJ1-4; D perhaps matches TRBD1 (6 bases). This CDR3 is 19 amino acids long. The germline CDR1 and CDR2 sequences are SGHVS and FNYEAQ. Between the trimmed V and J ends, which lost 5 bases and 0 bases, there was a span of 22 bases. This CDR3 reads CASSPREGWGASTNEKLFF. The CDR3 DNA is TGTGCCAGCAGCCCCCGGGAGGGGTGGGGGGCTTCAACTAATGAAAAACTGTTTTTT.

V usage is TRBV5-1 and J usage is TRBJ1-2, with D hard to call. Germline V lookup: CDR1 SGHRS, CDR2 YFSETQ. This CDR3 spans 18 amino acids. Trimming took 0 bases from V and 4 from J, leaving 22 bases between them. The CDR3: CASSLGRSGSLHPYGYTF. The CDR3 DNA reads TGCGCCAGCAGCTTGGGACGGTCGGGGTCCTTACACCCCTATGGCTACACCTTC.